The clone carrying this T cell receptor beta chain came up a few times. The sample belongs to a study of T cell changes during pregnancy in multiple sclerosis. Sequencing was performed with immunoSEQ multiplex PCR; in TCRdb, only in-frame clones are kept and a portion is missing. The sample holds about 30,000 clones, about 91% seen once. The CDR3 length is 15 residues. Germline CDR1 and CDR2: MNHEY and SVGAGI. The J segment lost 7 bases and the V segment lost 2 bases, leaving 6 bases of the junction unmatched. This chain joins TRBV6-5 and TRBJ1-4, with 8 nucleotides matching TRBD1. Sequences were derived from peripheral blood, sampled in the first trimester of pregnancy. The TCR sequence derives from a female donor in good health, enrolled as a control in a pregnancy study. CDR3 sequence reads: CASSYRGQGFEKLFF. CDR3 in DNA: TGTGCCAGCAGTTACCGCGGACAGGGTTTTGAAAAACTGTTTTTT.